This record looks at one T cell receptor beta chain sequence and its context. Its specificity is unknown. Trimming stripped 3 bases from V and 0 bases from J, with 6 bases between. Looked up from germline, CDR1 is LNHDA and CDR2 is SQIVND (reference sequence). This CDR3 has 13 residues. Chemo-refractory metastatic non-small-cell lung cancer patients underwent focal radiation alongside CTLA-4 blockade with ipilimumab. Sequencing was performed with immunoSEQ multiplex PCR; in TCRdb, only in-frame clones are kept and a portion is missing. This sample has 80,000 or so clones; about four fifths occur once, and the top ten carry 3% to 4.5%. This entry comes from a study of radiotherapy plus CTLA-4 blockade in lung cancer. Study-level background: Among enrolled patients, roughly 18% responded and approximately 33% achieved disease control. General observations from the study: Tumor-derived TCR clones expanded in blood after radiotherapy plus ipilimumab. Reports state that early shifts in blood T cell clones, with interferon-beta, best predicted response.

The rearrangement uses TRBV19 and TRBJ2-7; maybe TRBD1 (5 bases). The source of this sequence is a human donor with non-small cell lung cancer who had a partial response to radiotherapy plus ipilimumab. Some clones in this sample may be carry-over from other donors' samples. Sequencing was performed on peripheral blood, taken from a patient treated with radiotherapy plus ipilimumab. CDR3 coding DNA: TGTGCCAGTAGTATTCAGGGCTCCTACGAGCAGTACTTC. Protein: CASSIQGSYEQYF. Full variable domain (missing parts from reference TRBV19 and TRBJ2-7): DGGITQSPKYLFRKEGQNVTLSCEQNLNHDAMYWYRQDPGQGLRLIYYSQIVNDFQKGDIAEGYSVSREKKESFPLTVTSAQKNPTAFYLCASSIQGSYEQYFGPGTRLTVT.